Below, 2 T cell receptor beta chains from the same sample are listed, as sequenced in a study of blood T cell repertoires in COVID-19. Assay: immunoSEQ multiplex PCR; the TCRdb copy retains only in-frame clones and omits some. The data show about 300,000 clones, with around 90% seen just once and 1.5% to 2% held by the top ten. The specimen was PBMCs or T cells enriched from blood (not recorded which). Every receptor here comes from a middle-aged woman who had recovered from COVID-19.

The chain combines TRBV6-2 or TRBV6-3 with TRBJ1-1; 9 nucleotides match TRBD1. Germline V gene sequence: CDR1 MNHEY, CDR2 SVGEGT. V shed 4 bases and J 4 bases; nucleotides not matched to a gene: 7. The CDR3 sequence is 15 residues long. DNA for the CDR3: TGTGCCAGCAGTTCCAACTACAGGGGGCCCACTGAAGCTTTCTTT. Its translation: CASSSNYRGPTEAFF.

The V gene is TRBV25-1, the J gene TRBJ1-2; perhaps TRBD1 as D (5 bases). The germline CDR1 and CDR2 sequences are MGHDK and SYGVNS. The CDR3 spans 13 residues. Trimming stripped 6 bases from V and 1 base from J, with 9 bases between. As DNA, the CDR3 is TGTGCCAGCAGCCCCGGGGGTAACTATGGCTACACCTTC. Translation: CASSPGGNYGYTF.